This paragraph reports one T cell receptor (beta chain). The data originate from a study of circulating and synovial CD4+ cells in juvenile arthritis. Samples derive from patients with active juvenile idiopathic arthritis. V was pared by 4 bases and J by 6 bases, with 21 bases between. Germline V gene lookup returns CDR1 SGHVS and CDR2 FQNEAQ. The CDR3 runs to 17 residues. Sequencing used immunoSEQ multiplex PCR; TCRdb keeps in-frame clones, though not all of them. The repertoire consists of tens of thousands of clones, with 90% to 95% occurring once and the leading ten covering about 3%. The receptor was derived from a human donor with juvenile idiopathic arthritis. Sequencing input: CD4+ T cells from blood. The V call is TRBV7-8, the J call TRBJ2-2, with D perhaps matching TRBD1 (5 bases). The CDR3 region is CASSSHAGPVFPGELFF. As DNA, the CDR3 is TGTGCCAGCAGCTCCCATGCAGGGCCCGTTTTCCCCGGGGAGCTGTTTTTT.